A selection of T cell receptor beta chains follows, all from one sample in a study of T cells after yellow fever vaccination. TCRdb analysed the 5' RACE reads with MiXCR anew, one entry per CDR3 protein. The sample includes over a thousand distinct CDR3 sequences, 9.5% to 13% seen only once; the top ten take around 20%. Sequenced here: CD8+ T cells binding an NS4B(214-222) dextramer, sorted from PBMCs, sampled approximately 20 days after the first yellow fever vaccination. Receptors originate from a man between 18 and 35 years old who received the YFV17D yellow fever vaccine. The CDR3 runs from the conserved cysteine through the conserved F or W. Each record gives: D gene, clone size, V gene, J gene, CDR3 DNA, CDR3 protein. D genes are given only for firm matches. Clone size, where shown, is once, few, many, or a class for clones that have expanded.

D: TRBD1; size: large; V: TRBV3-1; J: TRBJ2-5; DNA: TGTGCCAGCAGCCAAGGACAGGGGGAAGAGACCCAGTACTTC; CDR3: CASSQGQGEETQYF
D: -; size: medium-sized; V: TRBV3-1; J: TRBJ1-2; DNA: TGTGCCAGCAGCCCATCCCTAGGGGGGGCATATGGCTACACCTTC; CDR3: CASSPSLGGAYGYTF
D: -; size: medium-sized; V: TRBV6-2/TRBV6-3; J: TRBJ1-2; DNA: TGTGCCAGCAGTTACCCCGGGACGGCCTATGGCTACACCTTC; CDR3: CASSYPGTAYGYTF
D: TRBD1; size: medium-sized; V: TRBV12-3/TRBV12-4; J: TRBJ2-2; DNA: TGTGCCAGCAGCCTCCCTGACAGGGTCCCCGGGGAGCTGTTTTTT; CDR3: CASSLPDRVPGELFF
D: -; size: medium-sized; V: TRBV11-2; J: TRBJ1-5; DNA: TGTGCCAGCAGCGCAGCCGGGAATCAGCCCCAGCATTTT; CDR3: CASSAAGNQPQHF
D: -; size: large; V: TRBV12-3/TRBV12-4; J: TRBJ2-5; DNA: TGTGCCAGCAGTTTAGAGGGGTTTCAAGAGACCCAGTACTTC; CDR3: CASSLEGFQETQYF
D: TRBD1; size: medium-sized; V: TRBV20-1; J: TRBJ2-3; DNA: TGCAGTGCCCCCGTGTACAGGGGTGCAGATACGCAGTATTTT; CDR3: CSAPVYRGADTQYF
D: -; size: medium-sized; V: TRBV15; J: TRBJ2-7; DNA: TGTGCCACTTGCAGAGCCGGGGCCTACGAGCAGTACTTC; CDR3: CATCRAGAYEQYF
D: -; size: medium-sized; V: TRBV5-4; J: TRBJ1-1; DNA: TGTGCCAGCAGCGAACACGGGGGATTGAACACTGAAGCTTTCTTT; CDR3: CASSEHGGLNTEAFF
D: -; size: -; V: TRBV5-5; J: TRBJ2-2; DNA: TGTGCCAGCGGCCCCGGGGGACTCGGGGAGCTGTTTTTT; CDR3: CASGPGGLGELFF
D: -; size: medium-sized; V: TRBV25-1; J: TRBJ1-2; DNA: TGTGCCAGCAGTGAGCACGGCAGAGGCTACACCTTC; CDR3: CASSEHGRGYTF
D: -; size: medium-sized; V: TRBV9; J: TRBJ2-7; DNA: TGTGCCAGCAGCGTTGGGGGAGACGCCTACGAGCAGTACTTC; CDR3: CASSVGGDAYEQYF
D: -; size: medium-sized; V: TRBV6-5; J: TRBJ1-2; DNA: TGTGCCAGCAGTTACATCGGGGGGGAGACTAAGAGGGCAAACTATGGCTACACCTTC; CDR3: CASSYIGGETKRANYGYTF
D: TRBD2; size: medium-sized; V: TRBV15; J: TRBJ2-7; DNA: TGTGCCACCGCGACTAGCGGGGGCTACGAGCAGTACTTC; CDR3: CATATSGGYEQYF
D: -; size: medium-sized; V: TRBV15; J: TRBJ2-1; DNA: TGTGCCACCAGCGGGGCCACTGGGGGATATGAGCAGTTCTTC; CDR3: CATSGATGGYEQFF
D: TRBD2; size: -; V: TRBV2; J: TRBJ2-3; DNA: TGTGCCAGCAGTGGCCTAGCGGGATCGGGCGATACGCAGTATTTT; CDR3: CASSGLAGSGDTQYF
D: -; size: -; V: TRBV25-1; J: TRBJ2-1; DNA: TGTGCCAGCAGTCAGTCCGACTTCTACAATGAGCAGTTCTTC; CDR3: CASSQSDFYNEQFF
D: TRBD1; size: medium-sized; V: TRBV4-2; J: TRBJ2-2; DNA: TGTGCCAGCAGCCATGAGACAGGGGGCACCGGGGAGCTGTTTTTT; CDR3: CASSHETGGTGELFF
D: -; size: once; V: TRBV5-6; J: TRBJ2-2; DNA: TGTGCCAGCAGCCTCGGGGGCCTCGGGGAGCTGTTTTTT; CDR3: CASSLGGLGELFF
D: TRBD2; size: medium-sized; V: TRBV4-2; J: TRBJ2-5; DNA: TGTGCCAGCAGCCAAGAATGGACTAGCGGGGAAGAGACCCAGTACTTC; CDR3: CASSQEWTSGEETQYF
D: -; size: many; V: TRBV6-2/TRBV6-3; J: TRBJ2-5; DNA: TGTGCCAGCAGTTACACGGTTGGTGCGACCCAGTACTTC; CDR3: CASSYTVGATQYF
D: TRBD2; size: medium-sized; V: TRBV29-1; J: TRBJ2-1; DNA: TGCAGCGTTGCCCTAGCGGGGGGGCCGAATGAGCAGTTCTTC; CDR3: CSVALAGGPNEQFF
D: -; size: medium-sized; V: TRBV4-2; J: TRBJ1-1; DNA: TGTGCCAGCAGCCCAGGGACTGGTCAGGAAGCTTTCTTT; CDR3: CASSPGTGQEAFF
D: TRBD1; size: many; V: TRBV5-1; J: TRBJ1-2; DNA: TGCGCCAGCAGCTTGGAGGGGACAGGGGCGGCTTATGGCTACACCTTC; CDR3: CASSLEGTGAAYGYTF
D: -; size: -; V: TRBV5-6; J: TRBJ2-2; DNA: TGTGCCAGCAGCCCCGGGGGCACCTGCGAGCTGTTTTTT; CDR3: CASSPGGTCELFF
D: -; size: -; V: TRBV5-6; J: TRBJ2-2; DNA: TGTGCCATCAGCCTCGGGCGCATCGGGGAGCTGTTTTTT; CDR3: CAISLGRIGELFF